This T cell receptor beta chain was sequenced for a study of shared clonotypes between healthy human individuals. As for the study in general: Each donor's CD4 naive and CD4 memory cells filled three plates apiece, CD8 naive two, and CD8 memory one.

Notes on this clone: Its antigen is still unknown. The junction departs from germline at one end; a sequencing error may be responsible.

Naive CD8 cells were CD45RO-negative, positively selected for CCR7, excluding terminally differentiated effector memory CD45RA+ cells. The healthy adult donors were HIV-negative and reported no recent acute infections or vaccinations. Study-wide points: Clonotype sharing across four donors was observed for about 5.5% of naive CD4 clonotypes.

Germline V gene sequence: CDR1 SGHVS, CDR2 FNYEAQ. This CDR3 has 15 residues. Execution of the assay was at deep level. TCRdb keeps only in-frame clones here, not all; method: immunoSEQ multiplex PCR. The data show millions of clones, over 85% seen once. The rearrangement links TRBV7-6 to TRBJ2-3; 12 nucleotides line up with TRBD2. This sequence was found in a man aged 18 to 29 in good health. Sequencing input: naive CD8+ T cells sorted from blood. CDR3 sequence: CASSSTSGSRDTQYF. The CDR3 region has the DNA TGTGCCAGCAGCTCGACTAGCGGGAGCAGAGATACGCAGTATTTT.